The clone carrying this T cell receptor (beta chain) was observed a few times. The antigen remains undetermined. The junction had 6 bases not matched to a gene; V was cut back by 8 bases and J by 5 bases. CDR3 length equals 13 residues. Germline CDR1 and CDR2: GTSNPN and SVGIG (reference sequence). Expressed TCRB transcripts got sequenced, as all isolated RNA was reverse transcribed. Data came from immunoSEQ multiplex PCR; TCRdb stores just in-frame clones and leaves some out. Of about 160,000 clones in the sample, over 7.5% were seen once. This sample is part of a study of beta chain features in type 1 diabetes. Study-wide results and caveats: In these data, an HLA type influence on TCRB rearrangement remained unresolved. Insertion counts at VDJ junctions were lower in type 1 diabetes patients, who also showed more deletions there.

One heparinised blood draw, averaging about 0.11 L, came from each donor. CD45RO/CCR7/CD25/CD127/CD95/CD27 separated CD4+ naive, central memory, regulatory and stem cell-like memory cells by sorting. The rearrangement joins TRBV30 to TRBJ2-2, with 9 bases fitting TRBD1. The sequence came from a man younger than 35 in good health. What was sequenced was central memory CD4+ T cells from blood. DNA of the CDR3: TGTGCCGGGGGGACAGGGCTTACCGGGGAGCTGTTTTTT. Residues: CAGGTGLTGELFF.